The 4 T cell receptor beta chains below were found in one sample sequenced in a study of blood T cell repertoires in COVID-19 (dated by TCRdb to the early 2020s). The receptor library was made with the immunoSEQ multiplex PCR assay. In TCRdb, the immuneACCESS table is reduced to in-frame sequences with V and J assigned. These tables do not hold every clone; where another copy was compared, an unresolved V gene accounts for under half, and the others remain unexplained. This sample comprises 100,000 to 110,000 clones, around four fifths of them detected only once. Together, the top ten hold under 35% of the sample. The source material was peripheral blood. The receptor set was obtained from a man in his 70s with active or convalescent COVID-19.

V usage is TRBV19 and J usage is TRBJ1-5; a possible D gene is TRBD1 (5 bases). The CDR3 covers 14 residues. V was cut by 7 bases and J by 4 bases, with 14 bases left in between. Germline CDR1 and CDR2: LNHDA and SQIVND (reference sequence). The CDR3 reads CASTHGGANQPQHF. In DNA, the CDR3 is TGTGCCAGTACCCACGGCGGGGCGAATCAGCCCCAGCATTTT.

This rearrangement joins TRBV13 to TRBJ1-1; 8 nucleotides match TRBD1. The germline gives CDR1 PRHDT, CDR2 FYEKMQ (reference sequence). The V segment lost 5 bases and the J segment 2 bases; nucleotides outside the gene matches: 4. The CDR3 has 14 amino acids. CDR3 DNA sequence: TGTGCCAGCAGCCGGGGACAGGTTAACACTGAAGCTTTCTTT. Protein product: CASSRGQVNTEAFF.

The V call is TRBV10-3, the J call TRBJ1-1, with 8 positions matching TRBD1. This CDR3 has 14 amino acids. CDR1 ENHRY and CDR2 SYGVKD come from the germline V gene. Unmatched junction bases numbered 6, after V lost 6 bases and J lost 3 bases. The CDR3 protein is CAISGQGSYTEAFF. CDR3 coding DNA: TGTGCCATCAGCGGACAGGGCTCGTACACTGAAGCTTTCTTT.

V gene TRBV12-3 or TRBV12-4 combines with J gene TRBJ2-2; D might be TRBD1 (6 bases). This CDR3 has 13 residues. Trimming removed 6 bases at V and 4 bases at J, with 9 bases between. DNA for the CDR3: TGTGCCAGCAGGGAGACAGGCACCGGGGAGCTGTTTTTT. It specifies CASRETGTGELFF.